Each of the 2 T cell receptor beta chains below was sequenced from the same sample in a study of T cell responses to AZD1222 COVID-19 vaccine. Profiled with immunoSEQ multiplex PCR; TCRdb holds only in-frame clones, not every one. The profile shows about 130,000 clones, nearly 90% of them singletons. The material was peripheral blood, obtained 28 days after the second AZD1222 dose. Receptor source: an adult who received the AZD1222 COVID-19 vaccine.

The V and J genes are TRBV11-2 and TRBJ2-7, with unresolved D. The CDR3 covers 15 residues. Trimming took off 0 bases at V and 1 base at J, with 10 bases between the two ends. Germline values: CDR1 SGHAT, CDR2 FQNNGV. This chain's CDR3 is CASSLEPGQSYEQYF. The CDR3 region has the DNA TGTGCCAGCAGCTTAGAGCCCGGTCAGTCCTACGAGCAGTACTTC.

The chain links TRBV7-9 to TRBJ1-3; D uncertain. Germline CDR1 is SEHNR and CDR2 is FQNEAQ (reference sequence). The CDR3 runs to 15 residues. Trimming pared 3 bases from V and 0 bases from J, leaving 9 bases between. CDR3: CASSFPQNSGNTIYF. CDR3 coding DNA: TGTGCCAGCAGCTTTCCGCAAAACTCTGGAAACACCATATATTTT.